This T cell receptor beta chain was found in a study of CD8 T cells in Susac syndrome. The ends were cut back, 2 bases at V and 8 bases at J, with 4 bases in the middle. The CDR3 loop spans 12 amino acids. This clonotype was counted only a few times. When the RNA was reverse transcribed, random hexamers were used with an input of roughly 0.45 to 1 ug. A single record per CDR3 protein comes from TCRdb applying MiXCR to the immunoSEQ multiplex PCR reads. The profile covers about 160,000 distinct CDR3 sequences, with roughly 94% appearing a single time and more than 0.07% taken by the ten largest. The sequence was obtained from a human donor in good health. The chain carries TRBV12-3 or TRBV12-4 and TRBJ1-6; no clear D. Specimen: CD4+ T cells from PBMCs. For the CDR3, the DNA is TGTGCCAGCAGTTTAAGTGATTCACCCCTCCACTTT. The encoded protein is CASSLSDSPLHF.